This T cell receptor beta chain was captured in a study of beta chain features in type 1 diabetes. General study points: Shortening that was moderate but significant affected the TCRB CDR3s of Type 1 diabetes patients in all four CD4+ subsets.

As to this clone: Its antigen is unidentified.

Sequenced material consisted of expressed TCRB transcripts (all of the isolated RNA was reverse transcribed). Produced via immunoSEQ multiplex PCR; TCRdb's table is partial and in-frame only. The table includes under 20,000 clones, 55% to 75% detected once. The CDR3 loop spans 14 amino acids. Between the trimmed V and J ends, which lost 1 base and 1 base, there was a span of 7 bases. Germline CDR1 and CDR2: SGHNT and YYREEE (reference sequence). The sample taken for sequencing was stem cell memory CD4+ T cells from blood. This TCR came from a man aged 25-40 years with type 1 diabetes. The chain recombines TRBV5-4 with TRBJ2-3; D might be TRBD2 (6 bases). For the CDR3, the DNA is TGTGCCAGCAGCTTGAGGGAGGGCACAGATACGCAGTATTTT. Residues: CASSLREGTDTQYF.